This T cell receptor beta chain was documented in a study of T cell responses to AZD1222 COVID-19 vaccine. Overall study findings and caveats: Baseline testing showed seropositivity in only six or seven AZD1222 recipients. Clonal diversity was possibly underestimated, and the donors were mostly white British, with more females.

This table comes from immunoSEQ multiplex PCR, and its TCRdb copy is limited to in-frame clones, with some not included. In the table there are 90,000 to 150,000 clones, approximately 90% of which are singletons. Concerning this clone: The antigen remains undetermined.

Germline V gene lookup returns CDR1 MNHNY and CDR2 SVGAGI (reference sequence). The CDR3 covers 16 residues. J gave up 0 bases and V 8 bases, and 7 bases lay outside the gene matches. Here the sequenced sample was peripheral blood, taken on day 0 of AZD1222 vaccination. J is TRBJ2-2 and V is TRBV6-6; 9 bases fit TRBD2. The TCR originated in an adult in good health. The CDR3 DNA sequence: TGTGCCAGCCGCTGGAGCGGGGGGTCGAACACCGGGGAGCTGTTTTTT. This encodes CASRWSGGSNTGELFF.